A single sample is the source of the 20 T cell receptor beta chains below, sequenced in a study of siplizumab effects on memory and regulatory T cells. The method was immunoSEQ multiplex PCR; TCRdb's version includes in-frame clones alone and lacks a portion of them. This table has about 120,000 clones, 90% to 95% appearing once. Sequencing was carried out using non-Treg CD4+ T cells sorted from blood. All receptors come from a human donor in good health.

CDR3 region: CASSTWGANNQPQHF. CDR3 DNA sequence: TGTGCCAGCAGTACGTGGGGGGCCAACAATCAGCCCCAGCATTTT. This chain uses TRBV27 with TRBJ1-5, with D possibly TRBD1 on 6 matching bases. The V end lost 5 bases, the J end lost 3 bases, and 14 bases lay between the germline ends. Germline V gene lookup returns CDR1 MNHEY and CDR2 SMNVEV (reference sequence). The CDR3 has 15 amino acids.

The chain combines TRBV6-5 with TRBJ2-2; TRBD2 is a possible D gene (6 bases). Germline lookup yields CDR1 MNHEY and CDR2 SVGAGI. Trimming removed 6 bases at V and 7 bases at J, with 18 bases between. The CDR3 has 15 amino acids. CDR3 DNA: TGTGCCAGCAGCAGAATTACCTACGGGGGCGGGGAGCTGTTTTTT. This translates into CASSRITYGGGELFF.

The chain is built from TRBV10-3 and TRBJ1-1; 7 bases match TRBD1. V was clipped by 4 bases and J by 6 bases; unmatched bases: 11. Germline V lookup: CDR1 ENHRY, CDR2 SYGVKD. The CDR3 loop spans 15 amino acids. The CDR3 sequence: CAISVQGTLGAEAFF. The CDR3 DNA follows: TGTGCCATCAGTGTACAGGGGACACTGGGGGCTGAAGCTTTCTTT.

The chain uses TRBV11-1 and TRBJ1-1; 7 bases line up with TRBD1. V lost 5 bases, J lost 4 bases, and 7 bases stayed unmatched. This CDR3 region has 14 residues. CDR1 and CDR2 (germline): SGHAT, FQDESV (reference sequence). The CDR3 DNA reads TGTGCCAGCAGCCCCAACAGGGGAGCCACTGAAGCTTTCTTT. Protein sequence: CASSPNRGATEAFF.

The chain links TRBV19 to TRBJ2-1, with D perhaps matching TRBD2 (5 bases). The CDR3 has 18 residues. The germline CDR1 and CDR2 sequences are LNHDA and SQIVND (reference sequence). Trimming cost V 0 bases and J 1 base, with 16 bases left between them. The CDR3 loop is CASSIDSPGADSYNEQFF. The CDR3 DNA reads TGTGCCAGTAGTATAGATTCCCCCGGAGCGGATTCCTACAATGAGCAGTTCTTC.

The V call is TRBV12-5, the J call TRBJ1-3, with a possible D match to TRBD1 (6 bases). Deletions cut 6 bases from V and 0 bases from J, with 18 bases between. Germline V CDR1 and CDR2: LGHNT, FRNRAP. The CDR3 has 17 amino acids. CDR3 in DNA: TGTGCTAGTGGACCACTACAGGGTGCCTTCTCTGGAAACACCATATATTTT. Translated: CASGPLQGAFSGNTIYF.

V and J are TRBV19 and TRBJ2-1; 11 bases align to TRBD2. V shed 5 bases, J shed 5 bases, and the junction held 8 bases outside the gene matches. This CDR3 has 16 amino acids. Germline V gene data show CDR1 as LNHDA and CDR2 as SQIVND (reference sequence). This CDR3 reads CASSSLAGGYHNEQFF. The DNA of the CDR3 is TGTGCCAGTAGTTCCCTAGCGGGGGGTTATCACAATGAGCAGTTCTTC. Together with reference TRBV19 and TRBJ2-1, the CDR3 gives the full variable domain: DGGITQSPKYLFRKEGQNVTLSCEQNLNHDAMYWYRQDPGQGLRLIYYSQIVNDFQKGDIAEGYSVSREKKESFPLTVTSAQKNPTAFYLCASSSLAGGYHNEQFFGPGTRLTVL.

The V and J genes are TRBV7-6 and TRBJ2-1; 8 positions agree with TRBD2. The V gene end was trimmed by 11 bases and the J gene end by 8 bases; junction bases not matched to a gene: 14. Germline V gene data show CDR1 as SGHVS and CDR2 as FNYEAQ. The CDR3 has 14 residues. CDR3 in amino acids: CAGTPGGRVYEQFF. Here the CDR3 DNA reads TGTGCCGGAACCCCGGGAGGGCGCGTATATGAGCAGTTCTTC.

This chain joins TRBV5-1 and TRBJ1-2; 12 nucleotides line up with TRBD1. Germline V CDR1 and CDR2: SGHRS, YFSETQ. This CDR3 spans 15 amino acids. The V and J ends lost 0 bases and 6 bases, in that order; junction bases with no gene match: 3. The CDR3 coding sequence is TGCGCCAGCAGCTTGGCCGGGACAGGGGGCAATGGCTACACCTTC. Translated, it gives CASSLAGTGGNGYTF.

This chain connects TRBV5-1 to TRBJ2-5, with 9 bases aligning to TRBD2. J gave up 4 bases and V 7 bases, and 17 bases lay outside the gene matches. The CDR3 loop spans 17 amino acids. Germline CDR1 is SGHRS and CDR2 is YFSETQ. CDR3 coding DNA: TGCGCCAGCTCGATAAACCAAATGACTAGCGGAGGAGAGACCCAGTACTTC. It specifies CASSINQMTSGGETQYF.

The CDR3 sequence is CSAGTGPHTEAFF. DNA for the CDR3: TGCAGCGCTGGGACAGGGCCCCACACTGAAGCTTTCTTT. The chain joins TRBV29-1 to TRBJ1-1; TRBD1 matches 9 bases. V shed 7 bases and J 3 bases; nucleotides not matched to a gene: 6. Germline CDR1 SQVTM, CDR2 ANQGSEA. This CDR3 has 13 residues.

CDR3 in amino acids: CASSLVAESEQYF. The CDR3 nucleotides read TGTGCCAGCAGCTTGGTAGCGGAATCCGAGCAGTACTTC. The V gene is TRBV5-6, the J gene TRBJ2-7; D possibly corresponds to TRBD2 (6 bases). Germline CDR1 is SGHDT and CDR2 is YYEEEE. V lost 0 bases and J lost 6, with 10 bases in between. This CDR3 region has 13 residues.

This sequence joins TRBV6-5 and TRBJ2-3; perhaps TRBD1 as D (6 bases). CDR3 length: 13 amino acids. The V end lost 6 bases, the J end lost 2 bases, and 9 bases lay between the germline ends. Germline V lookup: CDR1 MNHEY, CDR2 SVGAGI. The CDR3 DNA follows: TGTGCCAGCAGCGGGACAATCACAGATACGCAGTATTTT. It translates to CASSGTITDTQYF.

CDR3 nucleotide sequence: TGTGCCAGCAGTTGGGGCAACACCGGGGAGCTGTTTTTT. Protein sequence: CASSWGNTGELFF. The chain links TRBV27 to TRBJ2-2; D may be TRBD1 (5 bases). Per the germline V gene, CDR1 is MNHEY and CDR2 is SMNVEV (reference sequence). The ends were cut back, 4 bases at V and 2 bases at J, with 5 bases in the middle. The CDR3 covers 13 residues.

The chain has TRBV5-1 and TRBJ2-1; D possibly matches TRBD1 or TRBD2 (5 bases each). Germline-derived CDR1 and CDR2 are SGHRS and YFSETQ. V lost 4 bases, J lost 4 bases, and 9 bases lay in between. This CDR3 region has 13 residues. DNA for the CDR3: TGCGCCAGCAGCCCGGGACGTTACAATGAGCAGTTCTTC. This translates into CASSPGRYNEQFF.

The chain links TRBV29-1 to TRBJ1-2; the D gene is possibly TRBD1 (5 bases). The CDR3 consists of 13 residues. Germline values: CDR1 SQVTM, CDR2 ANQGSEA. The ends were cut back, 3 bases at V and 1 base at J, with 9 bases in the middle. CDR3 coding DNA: TGCAGCGTTGAGCAGGGCCGTAACTATGGCTACACCTTC. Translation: CSVEQGRNYGYTF. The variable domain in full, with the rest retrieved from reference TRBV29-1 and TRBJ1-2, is SAVISQKPSRDICQRGTSLTIQCQVDSQVTMMFWYRQQPGQSLTLIATANQGSEATYESGFVIDKFPISRPNLTFSTLTVSNMSPEDSSIYLCSVEQGRNYGYTFGSGTRLTVV.

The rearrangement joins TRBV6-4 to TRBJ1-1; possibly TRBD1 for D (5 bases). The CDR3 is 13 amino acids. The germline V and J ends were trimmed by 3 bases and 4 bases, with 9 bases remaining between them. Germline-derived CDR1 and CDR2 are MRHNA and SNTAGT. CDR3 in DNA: TGTGCCAGCAGTGAAGGGGAGGGCACTGAAGCTTTCTTT. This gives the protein CASSEGEGTEAFF.

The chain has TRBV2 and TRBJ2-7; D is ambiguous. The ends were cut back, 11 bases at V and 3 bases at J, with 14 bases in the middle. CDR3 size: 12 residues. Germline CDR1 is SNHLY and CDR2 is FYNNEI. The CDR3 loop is CASAVQSYEQYF. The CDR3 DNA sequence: TGTGCCTCCGCTGTCCAGAGCTACGAGCAGTACTTC.

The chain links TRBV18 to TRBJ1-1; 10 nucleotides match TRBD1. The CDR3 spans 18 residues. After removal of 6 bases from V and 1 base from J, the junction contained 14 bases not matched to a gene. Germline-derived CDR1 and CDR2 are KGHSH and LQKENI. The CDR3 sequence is CASSPLRQGAVSNTEAFF. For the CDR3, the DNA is TGTGCCAGCTCCCCCCTGCGACAGGGGGCGGTCTCGAACACTGAAGCTTTCTTT.

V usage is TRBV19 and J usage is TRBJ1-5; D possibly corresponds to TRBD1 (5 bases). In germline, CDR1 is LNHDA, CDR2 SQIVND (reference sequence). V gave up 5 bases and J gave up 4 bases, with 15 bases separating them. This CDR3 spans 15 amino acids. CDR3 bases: TGTGCCAGTAGTTTGGGGACCCGGAGGAATCAGCCCCAGCATTTT. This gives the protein CASSLGTRRNQPQHF.